The 26 T cell receptor beta chains presented below share a single source sample, sequenced in a study of blood T cell repertoires in COVID-19. Produced via immunoSEQ multiplex PCR; TCRdb's table is partial and in-frame only. Of 150,000 to 180,000 clones listed, approximately 83% are singletons. The sample taken for sequencing was peripheral blood. The receptors originated from a woman aged 60 to 75 with COVID-19, enrolled during active disease.

The genes are TRBV3-1 (or the pseudogene TRBV3-2) and TRBJ1-1; D gene unclear. The CDR3 contains 13 residues. The ends were cut back, 4 bases at V and 3 bases at J, with 9 bases in the middle. In germline, CDR1 is LGHDT, CDR2 YNNKEL (reference sequence). The CDR3: CASSRGGYTEAFF. The DNA of the CDR3 is TGTGCCAGCAGCCGAGGAGGTTACACTGAAGCTTTCTTT.

This clone was detected only a few times. This rearrangement joins TRBV2 to TRBJ1-5; the match to TRBD1 covers 7 bases. The CDR3 is 15 residues long. V lost 2 bases and J lost 5; bases outside the gene matches: 6. The germline V gene has CDR1 SNHLY and CDR2 FYNNEI. In DNA form, the CDR3 reads TGTGCCAGCAGTGAATTAGGGGGCCGGGATCAGCCCCAGCATTTT. Protein product: CASSELGGRDQPQHF.

This chain connects TRBV3-1 (or the pseudogene TRBV3-2) to TRBJ1-3; 10 nucleotides line up with TRBD1. The CDR3 contains 18 residues. V was pared by 6 bases and J by 0 bases, with 11 bases of the junction left unmatched. CDR1 LGHDT and CDR2 YNNKEL come from the germline V gene (reference sequence). The DNA of the CDR3 is TGTGCCAGCAGTCCCGGGACAGGGGTCCCGAGCTCTGGAAACACCATATATTTT. It codes for CASSPGTGVPSSGNTIYF.

This chain links TRBV6-6 with TRBJ2-7, with a tentative D call TRBD2 (5 bases). V lost 0 bases, J lost 3 bases, and 12 bases lay in between. Per germline, CDR1 MNHNY and CDR2 SVGAGI (reference sequence). The CDR3 sequence is 15 residues long. This CDR3 is CASSYSGVEYYEQYF. CDR3 coding DNA: TGTGCCAGCAGTTACTCCGGGGTCGAGTACTACGAGCAGTACTTC.

Remarks on this clone: Other DNA sequences in this specimen translate into the identical CDR3. The rearrangement uses TRBV19 and TRBJ1-1; D gene ambiguous. With 3 bases removed from V and 4 bases from J, the gap between germline ends came to 9 bases. The germline CDR1 and CDR2 sequences are LNHDA and SQIVND (reference sequence). This CDR3 has 13 amino acids. CDR3 amino acids: CASSIGRGTEAFF. The DNA of the CDR3 is TGTGCCAGTAGTATTGGCCGGGGCACTGAAGCTTTCTTT.

V gene TRBV5-4 combines with J gene TRBJ1-5; 10 bases line up with TRBD1. The V segment lost 2 bases and the J segment 2 bases; nucleotides outside the gene matches: 1. From germline, CDR1 is SGHNT and CDR2 YYREEE (reference sequence). There are 15 residues in the CDR3. The CDR3 nucleotides read TGTGCCAGCAGCTTCGGGACAGGGGGCAATCAGCCCCAGCATTTT. Translation gives CASSFGTGGNQPQHF.

This chain uses TRBV6-5 with TRBJ1-2; TRBD1 aligns across 8 bases. This CDR3 is built from 15 residues. Trimming cost V 2 bases and J 5 bases; bases outside gene matches: 7. Looked up from germline, CDR1 is MNHEY and CDR2 is SVGAGI. The CDR3 DNA follows: TGTGCCAGCAGTTACGGTAGGACAGGGAAGTATGGCTACACCTTC. Protein product: CASSYGRTGKYGYTF.

This chain uses TRBV6-1 with TRBJ1-2; 7 bases are a match to TRBD1. This CDR3 has 15 residues. The V segment lost 1 base and the J segment 2 bases; nucleotides outside the gene matches: 4. Germline-derived CDR1 and CDR2 are MNHNS and SASEGT. The CDR3 region has the DNA TGTGCCAGCAGTGAAGTGGGACAGTTAAACTATGGCTACACCTTC. It translates to CASSEVGQLNYGYTF.

The chain has TRBV7-6 and TRBJ1-1; 8 bases match TRBD1. Germline loops: CDR1 SGHVS, CDR2 FNYEAQ. This CDR3 is built from 16 residues. V shed 5 bases, J shed 6 bases, and the junction held 14 bases outside the gene matches. CDR3 coding DNA: TGTGCCAGCAGCCCCATACGACAGGGGATCTTCGCTGAAGCTTTCTTT. Protein sequence: CASSPIRQGIFAEAFF.

This clone was detected only once. The chain is built from TRBV5-6 and TRBJ1-6, with unresolved D. There are 13 residues in the CDR3. V was clipped by 3 bases and J by 10 bases, with 11 bases between them. Per germline, CDR1 SGHDT and CDR2 YYEEEE. DNA for the CDR3: TGTGCCAGCAGCTCTGGCAGTCGATCACCCCTCCACTTT. Its translation is CASSSGSRSPLHF.

The genes are TRBV5-1 and TRBJ2-1; weak D call: TRBD2 (5 bases). In germline, CDR1 is SGHRS, CDR2 YFSETQ. This CDR3 is built from 17 residues. V lost 5 bases and J lost 7, with 25 bases in between. CDR3 DNA: TGCGCCAGCAGGGATGCTAAAAGCGTACCGGGAATGAATGAGCAGTTCTTC. Its protein is CASRDAKSVPGMNEQFF.

The rearrangement uses TRBV14 and TRBJ1-2; D is perhaps TRBD1 (5 bases). Germline V gene lookup returns CDR1 SGHDN and CDR2 FVKESK. The CDR3 runs to 15 residues. Deletions cut 0 bases from V and 3 bases from J, with 11 bases between. This CDR3 is CASSQDRAVDYGYTF. CDR3 DNA: TGTGCCAGCAGCCAAGACAGGGCAGTGGACTATGGCTACACCTTC. Combining the CDR3 with reference TRBV14 and TRBJ1-2 gives the whole variable domain EAGVTQFPSHSVIEKGQTVTLRCDPISGHDNLYWYRRVMGKEIKFLLHFVKESKQDESGMPNNRFLAERTGGTYSTLKVQPAELEDSGVYFCASSQDRAVDYGYTFGSGTRLTVV.

The chain carries TRBV30 and TRBJ1-4; 8 bases line up with TRBD1. CDR1 is GTSNPN and CDR2 is SVGIG in the germline V gene (reference sequence). V lost 3 bases and J lost 7; bases outside the gene matches: 4. The CDR3 runs to 13 residues. In nucleotides, the CDR3 is TGTGCCTGGAGCCAGGGGGCTCTTGAAAAACTGTTTTTT. It encodes CAWSQGALEKLFF.

The genes are TRBV5-1 and TRBJ2-2; 8 bases map to TRBD1. Trimming took 2 bases from V and 5 from J; bases not matched to a gene: 5. The CDR3 length is 15 residues. Germline V gives CDR1 SGHRS, CDR2 YFSETQ. CDR3 DNA sequence: TGCGCCAGCAGCTTCACAGGGGGAAGTACCGGGGAGCTGTTTTTT. It specifies CASSFTGGSTGELFF.

The V gene is TRBV15, the J gene TRBJ1-4; a possible D gene is TRBD1 (5 bases). CDR3 length: 12 amino acids. With 8 bases removed from V and 6 bases from J, the gap between germline ends came to 10 bases. Germline V gene sequence: CDR1 LNHNV, CDR2 YYDKDF (reference sequence). The CDR3 DNA reads TGTGCCACCGGGAAAGGGGATGAAAAACTGTTTTTT. Translating it yields CATGKGDEKLFF.

V and J are TRBV5-6 and TRBJ2-2, with no clear D. CDR1 SGHDT and CDR2 YYEEEE come from the germline V gene. V dropped 4 bases and J dropped 2 bases, with 6 bases sitting between them. The CDR3 is 13 amino acids. CDR3 nucleotide sequence: TGTGCCAGCAGCCCCGTCAACACCGGGGAGCTGTTTTTT. Amino acid sequence: CASSPVNTGELFF.

In DNA, the CDR3 is TGTGCCTGGAGTGCCGACCGAGGACACAATCAGCCCCAGCATTTT. It yields the protein CAWSADRGHNQPQHF. This chain joins TRBV30 and TRBJ1-5; D may be TRBD1 (5 bases). The V gene lost 1 base and the J gene lost 3 bases, with 13 bases spanning the gap. Germline V gives CDR1 GTSNPN, CDR2 SVGIG (reference sequence). CDR3 size: 15 residues.

The chain couples TRBV14 to TRBJ2-3; D is ambiguous. V gave up 0 bases and J gave up 6 bases, with 13 bases separating them. This CDR3 comprises 15 residues. The germline V gene encodes CDR1 SGHDN and CDR2 FVKESK. The CDR3 reads CASSQDEASRDTQYF. Written as DNA, the CDR3 is TGTGCCAGCAGCCAAGACGAAGCCTCTCGCGATACGCAGTATTTT.

The genes are TRBV7-2 and TRBJ2-1, with TRBD2 matching 8 bases. The CDR3 extends over 16 amino acids. Germline V lookup: CDR1 SGHTA, CDR2 FQGNSA. Trimming cost V 3 bases and J 5 bases; bases outside gene matches: 9. CDR3 amino acids: CASSLDPGTSHNEQFF. For the CDR3, the DNA is TGTGCCAGCAGCTTGGACCCCGGGACTAGTCACAATGAGCAGTTCTTC.

The rearrangement uses TRBV5-1 and TRBJ2-1; TRBD2 aligns across 8 bases. The V gene's germline CDR1 is SGHRS and CDR2 YFSETQ. J lost 5 bases, V lost 2 bases, and 15 bases had no gene match. The CDR3 spans 18 residues. The CDR3 is CASSFTTGGAPGDNEQFF. The DNA for the CDR3 is TGCGCCAGCAGCTTTACTACCGGGGGGGCCCCCGGAGACAATGAGCAGTTCTTC.

J is TRBJ2-3 and V is TRBV3-1 (or the pseudogene TRBV3-2); 8 nucleotides match TRBD1. The CDR3 totals 18 residues. The trim removed 1 base at V and 3 bases at J, leaving 12 bases unmatched. The germline V gene encodes CDR1 LGHDT and CDR2 YNNKEL (reference sequence). In nucleotides, the CDR3 is TGTGCCAGCAGCCAAGCCCGGGGCGGGACAGGCGTGACAGATACGCAGTATTTT. Protein sequence: CASSQARGGTGVTDTQYF.

The J gene is TRBJ2-5, the V gene TRBV6-5; D might be TRBD1 (6 bases). Per the germline V gene, CDR1 is MNHEY and CDR2 is SVGAGI. V lost 6 bases and J 1 base, leaving 12 bases between the germline ends. CDR3 length equals 14 residues. CDR3 sequence reads: CASSPTGIQETQYF. CDR3 DNA sequence: TGTGCCAGCAGCCCAACAGGGATCCAAGAGACCCAGTACTTC.

This clone was recorded a few times. The chain recombines TRBV7-3 with TRBJ2-1, with D possibly matching TRBD2 (5 bases). The CDR3 is 15 residues long. Deletions cut 2 bases from V and 7 bases from J, with 15 bases between. Germline V gives CDR1 SGHTA, CDR2 FQGTGA. CDR3 in amino acids: CASSLEGRQINEQFF. The CDR3 DNA reads as TGTGCCAGCAGCTTAGAGGGTCGGCAGATTAATGAGCAGTTCTTC. Supplemented by reference TRBV7-3 and TRBJ2-1, the full variable domain reads GAGVSQTPSNKVTEKGKYVELRCDPISGHTALYWYRQSLGQGPEFLIYFQGTGAADDSGLPNDRFFAVRPEGSVSTLKIQRTERGDSAVYLCASSLEGRQINEQFFGPGTRLTVL.

The sample holds a few counts of this clone. V usage is TRBV7-8 and J usage is TRBJ2-7, with a weak D call TRBD1 (5 bases). The ends were cut back, 1 base at V and 6 bases at J, with 10 bases in the middle. Looked up from germline, CDR1 is SGHVS and CDR2 is FQNEAQ. The CDR3 is 13 residues long. The DNA for the CDR3 is TGTGCCAGCAGCTTAGAGGCAGGGCTCGAGCAGTACGTC. Translating it yields CASSLEAGLEQYV.

The V call is TRBV10-2, the J call TRBJ2-7; 9 nucleotides align to TRBD2. J was trimmed by 7 bases and V by 6 bases; bases with no gene match: 4. From germline, CDR1 is WSHSY and CDR2 SAAADI. This CDR3 is built from 12 residues. The DNA of the CDR3 is TGCGCCAGCAGGACTAGCGGAGGGGAGCAGTACTTC. Protein sequence: CASRTSGGEQYF.

This chain joins TRBV6-5 and TRBJ1-2, with a weak D call TRBD1 (6 bases). Germline lookup yields CDR1 MNHEY and CDR2 SVGAGI. V was clipped by 7 bases and J by 13 bases, with 22 bases between them. The CDR3 covers 13 residues. CDR3 coding DNA: TGTGCCAGCACCTCCTCAAGGGGGAGAAGATGCACCTTC. Its translation: CASTSSRGRRCTF.